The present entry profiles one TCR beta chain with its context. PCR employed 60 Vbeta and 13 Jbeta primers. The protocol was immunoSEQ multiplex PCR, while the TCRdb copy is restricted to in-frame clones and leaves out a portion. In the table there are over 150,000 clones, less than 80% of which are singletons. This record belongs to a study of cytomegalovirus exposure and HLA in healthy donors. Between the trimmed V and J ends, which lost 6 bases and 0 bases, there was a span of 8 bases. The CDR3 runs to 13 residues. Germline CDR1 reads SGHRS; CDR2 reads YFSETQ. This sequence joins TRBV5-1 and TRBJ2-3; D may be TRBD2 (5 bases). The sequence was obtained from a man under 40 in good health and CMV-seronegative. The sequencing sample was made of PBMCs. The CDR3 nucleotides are TGCGCCAGCACACTAGAAAGCACAGATACGCAGTATTTT. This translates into CASTLESTDTQYF. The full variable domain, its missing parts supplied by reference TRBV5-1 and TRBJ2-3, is KAGVTQTPRYLIKTRGQQVTLSCSPISGHRSVSWYQQTPGQGLQFLFEYFSETQRNKGNFPGRFSGRQFSNSRSEMNVSTLELGDSALYLCASTLESTDTQYFGPGTRLTVL.